The sequence of this T cell receptor beta chain was determined in a study of T cells in localized non-small cell lung cancer. Study-wide results and limits: Heterogeneity cannot be ruled out, as sequencing used one tumor region only. Uninvolved adjacent lung had more T cell clonality than any other tissue, topping tumor. Prolonged overall survival went with higher T cell density in the blood. When the top 100 tumor clones were examined, a median approximately 60 of them also appeared in the adjacent lung, which was paired and uninvolved.

Measured with immunoSEQ multiplex PCR; TCRdb has only the in-frame clones, and not every one. The sample lists approximately 11,000 clones; around three quarters were seen once. To note about this clone: The target antigen is unknown.

Germline CDR1 and CDR2: SGHVS and FNYEAQ. Trimming took off 5 bases at V and 4 bases at J, with 2 bases between the two ends. The CDR3 length is 10 residues. The J gene is TRBJ1-1, the V gene TRBV7-6; no definite D call. This sequence originates from a male donor at least 60 years old with stage I lung adenocarcinoma. Sequenced material: peripheral blood, taken before any cancer treatment. The DNA of the CDR3 is TGTGCCAGCAGCGGCACTGAAGCTTTCTTT. It encodes CASSGTEAFF.